The rows below give T cell receptor beta chains drawn from one sample of a study of blood T cell repertoires in COVID-19. The repertoire was sequenced with immunoSEQ multiplex PCR; TCRdb's copy has only in-frame clones and lacks some. The sample lists about 300,000 clones; roughly 86% were seen once. Sequenced input: peripheral blood. The receptors stem from a woman aged 25 to 39 with COVID-19, enrolled during active disease. The CDR3 runs from the conserved cysteine through the conserved F or W. A D gene is named only where the DNA matches it firmly. The size of a clone is reported for some rows only, either as once, few or many, or as a class for expanded clones.

V	D	J	size	DNA	CDR3
TRBV12-5	.	TRBJ1-1	.	TGTGCTAGTGGTTTGTATTTTATGAACACTGAAGCTTTCTTT	CASGLYFMNTEAFF
TRBV7-9	.	TRBJ2-5	.	TGTGCCAGCAGCCCCGGGACAATCGGGGAGACCCAGTACTTC	CASSPGTIGETQYF
TRBV30	TRBD2	TRBJ2-7	.	TGTGCCTGGTCGACTCCGGGACTAGCGGTCTACGAGCAGTACTTC	CAWSTPGLAVYEQYF
TRBV6-7	.	TRBJ2-2	.	TGTGCCAGTCGGGACGGGGGCACCGGGGAGCTGTTTTTT	CASRDGGTGELFF
TRBV2	.	TRBJ1-2	.	TGTGCCAGCAGTGAGCTGGGGAGCTATGGCTACACCTTC	CASSELGSYGYTF
TRBV9	.	TRBJ1-5	.	TGTGCCAGCAGCCCCGGACAGAACAATCAGCCCCAGCATTTT	CASSPGQNNQPQHF
TRBV29-1	.	TRBJ1-2	.	TGCAGCGTTGAAGGAGGCCCCGACTATGGCTACACCTTC	CSVEGGPDYGYTF
TRBV2	.	TRBJ2-2	once	TGTGCCAGCAGAGTAAGGCTAGCCGGGGAGCTGTTTTTT	CASRVRLAGELFF
TRBV28	TRBD1	TRBJ1-4	once	TGTGCCAGCAGTAAACAGGGGGCGCCGGCTAATGAAAAACTGTTTTTT	CASSKQGAPANEKLFF
TRBV5-1	.	TRBJ1-1	.	TGCGCCAGCAGCTTTTCTAGACAGGTGAACACTGAAGCTTTCTTT	CASSFSRQVNTEAFF
TRBV11-2	.	TRBJ1-1	.	TGTGCTAGCAGCTTAAGCAGGGTACGGTCTGAAGCTTTCTTT	CASSLSRVRSEAFF
TRBV15	TRBD1	TRBJ2-7	.	TGTGCCACCAGCAGAGCCGGACAGGGTTACGAGCAGTACTTC	CATSRAGQGYEQYF
TRBV5-8	.	TRBJ1-5	.	TGTGCCAGCAGCCACAATCAGCCCCAGCATTTT	CASSHNQPQHF
TRBV6-2/TRBV6-3	.	TRBJ2-1	.	TGTGCCAGCAGTTACTCGTTTGCCAGTTACAATGAGCAGTTCTTC	CASSYSFASYNEQFF
TRBV3-1/TRBV3-2	.	TRBJ1-2	.	TGTGCCAGCAGCCAAGATCGGCTACGGGAGGTGCGGGGCTACACCTTC	CASSQDRLREVRGYTF
TRBV5-1	.	TRBJ2-1	.	TGCGCCAGCAGCTTGGACAGTACCTACAATGAGCAGTTCTTC	CASSLDSTYNEQFF
TRBV27	.	TRBJ1-1	.	TGTGCCAGCAGTTTATCGTTCCGGCGGGGTTTGACAGCCGAAGCTTTCTTT	CASSLSFRRGLTAEAFF